This is a list of T cell receptor beta chains from one sample in a study of T cell changes during pregnancy in multiple sclerosis. The protocol was immunoSEQ multiplex PCR, while the TCRdb copy is restricted to in-frame clones and leaves out a portion. Altogether roughly 60,000 clones are present, 90% being singletons, with the ten largest covering roughly 2.1%. The source was peripheral blood, collected in the second trimester of pregnancy. These receptors were collected from a female donor in good health, enrolled as a control in a pregnancy study. CDR3s include the opening cysteine and the closing phenylalanine or tryptophan. D genes are given only for firm matches. Not every row has a clone size; where given, it reads once, few, many or a size class.

>-|-|TRBV6-4|TRBJ2-3
TGTGCCAGCAGTGACTCCTCCCAGGGCACAGATACGCAGTATTTT
CASSDSSQGTDTQYF
>-|-|TRBV20-1|TRBJ1-1
TGCAGTGCTGGGCATGGTACTGAAGCTTTCTTT
CSAGHGTEAFF
>TRBD2|-|TRBV5-1|TRBJ2-1
TGCGCCAGCAGTTACCGACTAGCGGGCTACAATGAGCAGTTCTTC
CASSYRLAGYNEQFF
>TRBD1|-|TRBV6-1|TRBJ2-1
TGTGCCAGCAGTGAAACAGGGGAGCCCTACAATGAGCAGTTCTTC
CASSETGEPYNEQFF
>-|-|TRBV29-1|TRBJ1-2
TGCAGCGTTGAAGACCCCCTCGGACAGAGCCTGGGATTC
CSVEDPLGQSLGF
>TRBD1|-|TRBV5-1|TRBJ1-1
TGCGCCAGCAGCTACGAGGGGACAGCCCGGAACACTGAAGCTTTCTTT
CASSYEGTARNTEAFF
>TRBD1|-|TRBV7-6|TRBJ1-5
TGTGCCAGCAGCCCCGGACAGGGCGGCGATCAGCCCCAGCATTTT
CASSPGQGGDQPQHF
>-|-|TRBV29-1|TRBJ2-6
TGCAGCGCCAGAGGGAGCTCTGGGGCCAACGTCCTGACTTTC
CSARGSSGANVLTF
>TRBD1|-|TRBV5-6|TRBJ1-3
TGTGCCAGCAGCCTGGGGACAGTCTCTGGAAACACCATATATTTT
CASSLGTVSGNTIYF
>TRBD1|-|TRBV5-4|TRBJ2-7
TGTGCCAGCAGCTCTCCTCGACAGGGGGGTCAGAATCGGGAGTACTTC
CASSSPRQGGQNREYF
>TRBD2|-|TRBV7-6|TRBJ2-1
TGTGCCGGGACTAGCAATAACAATGAGCAGTTCTTC
CAGTSNNNEQFF
>TRBD1|-|TRBV28|TRBJ2-5
TGTGCCAGCAGACCTGATAACGGACAGGGGTTCGTGACCCAGTACTTC
CASRPDNGQGFVTQYF
>-|once|TRBV30|TRBJ1-1
TGTGCCTGGCGGAGGGGGGGACCGGGCACTGAAGCTTTCTTT
CAWRRGGPGTEAFF
>-|once|TRBV15|TRBJ2-6
TGTGCCACCAGCCGGATTAGAAGGGGTTCTGGGGCCAACGTCCTGACTTTC
CATSRIRRGSGANVLTF
>TRBD1|-|TRBV5-1|TRBJ2-7
TGCGCCAGCAGCTGGGACAGCTCCTACGAGCAGTACTTC
CASSWDSSYEQYF
>TRBD2|-|TRBV27|TRBJ2-1
TGTGCCAGCAGTTTCGGGGCGGCGGGAGTGTGGAATGAGCAGTTCTTC
CASSFGAAGVWNEQFF
>-|-|TRBV18|TRBJ1-3
TGTGCCAGCTCACCAGCGGTTACGATGTCGGCTGGAAACACCATATATTTT
CASSPAVTMSAGNTIYF